Listed below are T cell receptor beta chains from one sample, sequenced in a study of regulatory T cells in long-lasting Graves disease. TCRdb used MiXCR to reprocess the multiplex PCR reads, holding one entry per CDR3 protein. Of around 500,000 distinct CDR3 sequences in the sample, about 16% are singletons; the top ten hold 20% to 25%. These data are also associated with another study on T cells in Graves' hyperthyroidism and ophthalmopathy.

The sample here was peripheral blood mononuclear cells (PBMCs), taken at new diagnosis, from a patient treated with antithyroid drugs. Receptors were obtained from a woman aged 40-60 years with Graves disease. Each CDR3 is given with its conserved first and last residue. D genes are given only for firm matches. A clone size is listed for some rows: how often the clone was seen (once, few, many), or a class if it is expanded.

clone size,J gene,D gene,V gene,CDR3 length,CDR3 DNA,CDR3 protein
-,TRBJ2-3,-,TRBV7-9,14,TGTGCCAGCAGCGTAACAGGGGGAGGGGATACGCAGTATTTT,CASSVTGGGDTQYF
many,TRBJ1-4,-,TRBV11-2,15,TGTGCCAGCAGCTCCAAGGGTTGGACTAATGAAAAACTGTTTTTT,CASSSKGWTNEKLFF
-,TRBJ2-2,-,TRBV7-9,16,TGTGCCAGCAGCTTAGTCTCTACAGGGAACACCGGGGAGCCGTTTTTT,CASSLVSTGNTGEPFF
many,TRBJ1-5,-,TRBV20-1,15,TGCAGTGCGCAACGCGAACAGGGTAGGGATCAGCCCCAGCATTTT,CSAQREQGRDQPQHF
-,TRBJ2-1,TRBD2,TRBV7-2,15,TGTGCCAGCAGACCGTCGGGGGGGCCGAGTAATGAGCAGTTCTTC,CASRPSGGPSNEQFF
-,TRBJ2-7,TRBD1,TRBV7-8,17,TGTGCCAGCAGCTTAGTACGCCCCGGACAGGGGTCCTACGAGCAGTACTTC,CASSLVRPGQGSYEQYF
many,TRBJ2-1,-,TRBV12-3/TRBV12-4,16,TGTGCCAGCAGTCTGACGGACTTACTCGCCGGCGGTGAGCAGTTCTTC,CASSLTDLLAGGEQFF
many,TRBJ2-3,-,TRBV6-5,15,TGTGCCAGCAGTTACCCGCCGAGGGGCGCAGATACGCAGTATTTT,CASSYPPRGADTQYF
many,TRBJ1-5,-,TRBV28,12,TGTGCCAGCAAATATAGCAATCAGCCCCAGCATTTT,CASKYSNQPQHF
few,TRBJ1-1,-,TRBV19,12,TGTGCCAGTAGTCGGGGTGGGTGGGAAGCTTTCTTT,CASSRGGWEAFF
few,TRBJ2-1,TRBD1,TRBV6-1,17,TGTGCCAGCAATCCTACTACCCCCGGGACAGGGAGGAATGAGCAGTTCTTC,CASNPTTPGTGRNEQFF
-,TRBJ1-5,-,TRBV9,14,TGTGCCAGCAGCGTCAGCCCCGCCGGTCAGCCCCAGCATTTT,CASSVSPAGQPQHF
few,TRBJ2-3,-,TRBV10-3,13,TGTGCCATCAGTGCCGGCAGCACAGATACGCAGTATTTT,CAISAGSTDTQYF
many,TRBJ1-1,-,TRBV6-1,14,TGTGCCAGTTCTACCGGGCCCATGAACACTGAAGCTTTCTTT,CASSTGPMNTEAFF
many,TRBJ2-1,-,TRBV15,14,TGTGCCACCAGCAGAGTGGCGGCCTGGAATGAGCAGTTCTTC,CATSRVAAWNEQFF